Each of the 19 T cell receptor beta chains below was sequenced from the same sample in a study of beta chain features in type 1 diabetes. The authors reverse transcribed all of the isolated RNA, so sequencing captured expressed TCRB transcripts. TCRdb's copy holds only in-frame clones and misses some; the assay was immunoSEQ multiplex PCR. The data show some 150,000 clones, roughly 7.2% seen once. Input material: central memory CD4+ T cells from blood. The receptors were sampled from a woman in her 30s in good health.

This clone showed up just a few times. This chain connects TRBV6-6 to TRBJ2-4, with TRBD2 matching over 7 bases. This CDR3 comprises 14 residues. The V segment lost 5 bases and the J segment 4 bases; nucleotides outside the gene matches: 5. CDR1 MNHNY and CDR2 SVGAGI come from the germline V gene (reference sequence). CDR3 in DNA: TGTGCCAGCAGTCCTAGCGGAAGAAAAAACATTCAGTACTTC. This gives the protein CASSPSGRKNIQYF.

This clone occurred a few times. This chain uses TRBV14 with TRBJ2-2; the match to TRBD2 covers 10 bases. The CDR3 is 15 residues long. J was trimmed by 4 bases and V by 2 bases; bases with no gene match: 1. Germline-derived CDR1 and CDR2 are SGHDN and FVKESK. This CDR3 reads CASSQTSGITGELFF. The CDR3 nucleotides are TGTGCCAGCAGCCAAACTAGCGGGATCACCGGGGAGCTGTTTTTT.

This clone was observed many times. The chain uses TRBV14 and TRBJ1-5; D perhaps matches TRBD1 (5 bases). The V end was cut by 4 bases, the J end by 3 bases, with 7 bases between. The CDR3 has 13 residues. Germline CDR1 is SGHDN and CDR2 is FVKESK. CDR3 sequence: CASSLGLNQPQHF. In DNA, the CDR3 is TGTGCCAGCAGCCTGGGACTCAATCAGCCCCAGCATTTT. Drawing the rest from reference TRBV14 and TRBJ1-5, the complete variable domain is EAGVTQFPSHSVIEKGQTVTLRCDPISGHDNLYWYRRVMGKEIKFLLHFVKESKQDESGMPNNRFLAERTGGTYSTLKVQPAELEDSGVYFCASSLGLNQPQHFGDGTRLSIL.

This clone showed up many times. J is TRBJ2-3 and V is TRBV4-3, with D unclear. With 4 bases removed from V and 0 bases from J, the gap between germline ends came to 11 bases. CDR1 and CDR2 (germline): LGHNA, YSLEER. This CDR3 region has 15 residues. Written as DNA, the CDR3 is TGCGCCAGCAGCCGCAGCCAGGATAGCACAGATACGCAGTATTTT. Protein product: CASSRSQDSTDTQYF.

This sequence joins TRBV11-3 and TRBJ2-3; TRBD2 agrees at 10 bases. In germline, CDR1 is SGHNT, CDR2 YENEEA. The V and J ends lost 5 bases and 4 bases, in that order; junction bases with no gene match: 9. CDR3 length equals 16 residues. CDR3 DNA sequence: TGTGCCAGCAGCCCTGATAGCGGGAGGATGCCAGATACGCAGTATTTT. This codes for CASSPDSGRMPDTQYF.

DNA for the CDR3: TGTGCCAGCTCACAGACTAGCGGGAGGTTGAACGAGCAGTACTTC. Translated, it gives CASSQTSGRLNEQYF. The rearrangement joins TRBV18 to TRBJ2-7; 13 nucleotides line up with TRBD2. The germline V gene has CDR1 KGHSH and CDR2 LQKENI. V dropped 4 bases and J dropped 5; count of bases not matched to a gene: 5. There are 15 residues in the CDR3.

This clone was seen a handful of times. CDR3 amino acids: CASSQRQESYEQYF. The CDR3, as DNA: TGCGCCAGCAGCCAGCGTCAAGAGTCCTACGAGCAGTACTTC. J is TRBJ2-7 and V is TRBV5-1; D uncertain. Trimming cost V 4 bases and J 1 base, with 12 bases left between them. The CDR3 is made up of 14 amino acids. CDR1 and CDR2 from the germline V gene are SGHRS and YFSETQ.

This clone was observed a handful of times. The chain uses TRBV11-3 and TRBJ1-2; D gene ambiguous. Germline-derived CDR1 and CDR2 are SGHNT and YENEEA. The CDR3 loop spans 12 amino acids. V gave up 0 bases and J gave up 8 bases, with 7 bases separating them. CDR3 nucleotides: TGTGCCAGCAGCTTAGAACAGCAAGGCTACACCTTC. This gives the protein CASSLEQQGYTF.

This clone has just a few counts. The V gene is TRBV19, the J gene TRBJ2-5; possibly TRBD2 for D (5 bases). Germline CDR1 and CDR2: LNHDA and SQIVND (reference sequence). The CDR3 length is 14 residues. V shed 4 bases and J shed 7 bases, with 16 bases lying between them. This CDR3 is CASSTSKAAGTQYF. In nucleotides, the CDR3 is TGTGCCAGTAGTACTTCCAAGGCCGCGGGGACCCAGTACTTC.

The chain uses TRBV5-1 and TRBJ1-1, with 7 bases fitting TRBD1. This CDR3 is 15 amino acids long. V was clipped by 2 bases and J by 5 bases; unmatched bases: 9. Germline CDR1 reads SGHRS; CDR2 reads YFSETQ. CDR3 in amino acids: CASSLKQGIDTEAFF. CDR3 coding DNA: TGCGCCAGCAGCTTAAAACAGGGGATTGATACTGAAGCTTTCTTT.

This clone was recorded at least ten times. The V call is TRBV20-1, the J call TRBJ2-7; D possibly corresponds to TRBD1 (6 bases). The CDR3 contains 11 residues. Trimming pared 6 bases from V and 7 bases from J, leaving 13 bases between. The germline gives CDR1 DFQATT, CDR2 SNEGSKA (reference sequence). The CDR3 DNA sequence: TGCAGTGCGGGACAACTTATAGAGCAGTACTTC. Protein: CSAGQLIEQYF.

V and J are TRBV4-2 and TRBJ1-5; D remains ambiguous. The V end was cut by 4 bases, the J end by 4 bases, with 11 bases between. This CDR3 has 14 amino acids. The germline gives CDR1 LGHNA, CDR2 YNFKEQ. The CDR3 here is CASSLFGVNQPQHF. In nucleotides, the CDR3 is TGTGCCAGCAGCCTCTTCGGGGTAAATCAGCCCCAGCATTTT.

The table lists this clone with a few counts. The chain carries TRBV13 and TRBJ2-1; D is possibly TRBD2 (5 bases). V dropped 5 bases and J dropped 14 bases, with 16 bases sitting between them. Per the germline V gene, CDR1 is PRHDT and CDR2 is FYEKMQ (reference sequence). The CDR3 consists of 12 residues. CDR3 sequence (DNA): TGTGCCAGCAGCACCTCGACGGGAATAGAGTTCTTC. It encodes CASSTSTGIEFF.

The chain combines TRBV5-1 with TRBJ1-1; 7 nucleotides align to TRBD1. The CDR3 covers 13 residues. The V segment lost 7 bases and the J segment 5 bases; nucleotides outside the gene matches: 8. From germline, CDR1 is SGHRS and CDR2 YFSETQ. The CDR3 bases are TGCGCCAGCCAGACAGGGCGGAGAACTGAAGCTTTCTTT. Translating it yields CASQTGRRTEAFF.

At least ten counts were recorded for this clone. V and J are TRBV29-1 and TRBJ2-3; TRBD1 is a possible D gene (6 bases). Germline CDR1 is SQVTM and CDR2 is ANQGSEA. Trimming removed 5 bases from V and 2 bases from J, with 11 bases in between. There are 13 residues in the CDR3. CDR3 coding DNA: TGCAGCGTTCCGGACAGTAACACAGATACGCAGTATTTT. This sequence encodes CSVPDSNTDTQYF.

V and J are TRBV5-1 and TRBJ1-1, with 7 nucleotides matching TRBD1. V shed 3 bases, J shed 1 base, and the junction held 3 bases outside the gene matches. The CDR3 is 14 residues long. The germline V gene has CDR1 SGHRS and CDR2 YFSETQ. CDR3 loop: CASSWGTANTEAFF. The DNA for the CDR3 is TGCGCCAGCAGCTGGGGGACAGCGAACACTGAAGCTTTCTTT.

The rearrangement joins TRBV18 to TRBJ1-2; no firm D call. CDR3 length equals 14 residues. CDR1 and CDR2 from the germline V gene are KGHSH and LQKENI. Trimming cost V 3 bases and J 4 bases, with 12 bases left between them. CDR3 region: CASSPTNEGYGYTF. The CDR3 DNA reads TGTGCCAGCTCACCGACAAACGAGGGCTATGGCTACACCTTC.

The CDR3 DNA sequence: TGTGCCAGCAGCCCCAGCGGGAGGCACGGGGAGCTGTTTTTT. Amino acid sequence: CASSPSGRHGELFF. The chain carries TRBV28 and TRBJ2-2, with 9 nucleotides matching TRBD2. The CDR3 has 14 amino acids. Germline CDR1 is MDHEN and CDR2 is SYDVKM. V trimming: 6 bases; J trimming: 7 bases; junction bases outside the gene matches: 6. The variable domain in full, with the rest retrieved from reference TRBV28 and TRBJ2-2, is DVKVTQSSRYLVKRTGEKVFLECVQDMDHENMFWYRQDPGLGLRLIYFSYDVKMKEKGDIPEGYSVSREKKERFSLILESASTNQTSMYLCASSPSGRHGELFFGEGSRLTVL.

Only a few counts were recorded for this clone. The gene calls are TRBV5-1 and TRBJ2-3, with TRBD2 matching 8 bases. V was clipped by 4 bases and J by 4 bases; unmatched bases: 11. In germline, CDR1 is SGHRS, CDR2 YFSETQ. CDR3 length: 16 residues. The CDR3 reads CASSQLAESGADTQYF. CDR3 sequence (DNA): TGCGCCAGCAGCCAACTAGCGGAGAGCGGGGCAGATACGCAGTATTTT.